Each of the 32 T cell receptor beta chains below was sequenced from the same sample in a study of blood T cell repertoires in COVID-19. This table comes from immunoSEQ multiplex PCR, and its TCRdb copy is limited to in-frame clones, with some not included. This sample has 200,000 to 250,000 clones, with more than 65% found just once. The sequenced sample was peripheral blood. The receptors shown here come from a woman at least 80 years old with acute or convalescent COVID-19.

This rearrangement joins TRBV3-1 (or the pseudogene TRBV3-2) to TRBJ1-1; TRBD1 matches at 10 bases. Unmatched junction bases numbered 13, after V lost 3 bases and J lost 6 bases. CDR1 and CDR2 from the germline V gene are LGHDT and YNNKEL (reference sequence). This CDR3 comprises 17 residues. In nucleotides, the CDR3 is TGTGCCAGCAGCCAGGCCCGGGACAGGGGTGAGTCGGCTGAAGCTTTCTTT. It encodes CASSQARDRGESAEAFF.

The gene calls are TRBV4-3 and TRBJ2-2; a possible D gene is TRBD1 (6 bases). V was cut by 2 bases and J by 5 bases, with 15 bases left in between. Germline CDR1 is LGHNA and CDR2 is YSLEER. This CDR3 comprises 16 residues. This chain's CDR3 is CASSQNSGARTGELFF. CDR3 nucleotide sequence: TGCGCCAGCAGCCAAAATTCAGGGGCGCGGACCGGGGAGCTGTTTTTT.

V and J are TRBV6-2 or TRBV6-3 and TRBJ2-3; 13 nucleotides agree with TRBD2. The V and J ends lost 6 bases and 8 bases, in that order; junction bases with no gene match: 8. Germline CDR1 is MNHEY and CDR2 is SVGEGT. This CDR3 is built from 15 residues. CDR3 coding DNA: TGTGCCAGCAGCCTCGGACTAGCGGGGGTGGGTACGCAGTATTTT. It translates to CASSLGLAGVGTQYF.

The chain links TRBV7-2 to TRBJ1-1, with D possibly being TRBD1 (6 bases). The CDR3 is made up of 14 amino acids. Per the germline V gene, CDR1 is SGHTA and CDR2 is FQGNSA. V lost 3 bases to trimming and J lost 1 base, with 9 bases between them. The CDR3 here is CASSFDRSNTEAFF. The CDR3 nucleotides are TGTGCCAGCAGCTTTGACAGGTCGAACACTGAAGCTTTCTTT.

The rearrangement links TRBV5-1 to TRBJ2-3; 12 bases align to TRBD2. The germline V gene encodes CDR1 SGHRS and CDR2 YFSETQ. The CDR3 runs to 17 residues. V was pared by 1 base and J by 0 bases, with 3 bases of the junction left unmatched. The CDR3 reads CASSLTSGGKSTDTQYF. As DNA, the CDR3 is TGCGCCAGCAGCTTGACTAGCGGGGGGAAGAGCACAGATACGCAGTATTTT.

The chain has TRBV19 and TRBJ1-1, with D possibly matching TRBD1 (5 bases). Germline CDR1 is LNHDA and CDR2 is SQIVND (reference sequence). V was clipped by 6 bases and J by 3 bases, with 14 bases between them. The CDR3 extends over 14 amino acids. This chain's CDR3 is CASSQGSWDTEAFF. The CDR3 DNA follows: TGTGCCAGTAGCCAGGGTTCATGGGACACTGAAGCTTTCTTT. The full variable domain, completed using reference TRBV19 and TRBJ1-1, is DGGITQSPKYLFRKEGQNVTLSCEQNLNHDAMYWYRQDPGQGLRLIYYSQIVNDFQKGDIAEGYSVSREKKESFPLTVTSAQKNPTAFYLCASSQGSWDTEAFFGQGTRLTVV.

In regard to this clone: Other DNA sequences in this sample translate to the same CDR3. The rearrangement links TRBV3-1 (or the pseudogene TRBV3-2) to TRBJ2-2; D gene uncertain. The V gene lost 4 bases and the J gene lost 0 bases, with 6 bases spanning the gap. The CDR3 is 14 amino acids. CDR1 LGHDT and CDR2 YNNKEL come from the germline V gene (reference sequence). CDR3 region: CASSPLANTGELFF. CDR3 nucleotides: TGTGCCAGCAGCCCTTTAGCGAACACCGGGGAGCTGTTTTTT.

In its sample, this clone was seen a few times. The chain employs TRBV6-6 and TRBJ1-5, with D perhaps matching TRBD1 (6 bases). The CDR3 consists of 15 residues. The ends were cut back, 3 bases at V and 2 bases at J, with 11 bases in the middle. The germline V gene encodes CDR1 MNHNY and CDR2 SVGAGI (reference sequence). DNA of the CDR3: TGTGCCAGCAGTTATGGCAGGGGTGGCAATCAGCCCCAGCATTTT. This translates into CASSYGRGGNQPQHF.

V usage is TRBV24-1 and J usage is TRBJ2-5, with TRBD1 matching 11 bases. The J segment lost 5 bases and the V segment lost 4 bases, leaving 8 bases of the junction unmatched. Germline CDR1 and CDR2: KGHDR and SFDVKD. The CDR3 loop spans 16 amino acids. The CDR3 bases are TGTGCCACCAGTGACTCCGGGACAGGGGGGTGGGAGACCCAGTACTTC. This sequence encodes CATSDSGTGGWETQYF.

This rearrangement joins TRBV6-5 to TRBJ1-1; D unresolved. The V gene's germline CDR1 is MNHEY and CDR2 SVGAGI. The V and J ends lost 6 bases and 7 bases respectively, with 18 bases between them. The CDR3 spans 14 residues. CDR3 protein: CASRPPGSVNEAFF. The CDR3 DNA is TGTGCCAGCAGGCCCCCCGGCAGCGTCAATGAAGCTTTCTTT.

The CDR3 DNA is TGTGCCAGTAGTATTGCGGGCAGGGAGGTGAACACTGAAGCTTTCTTT. This translates into CASSIAGREVNTEAFF. The V gene is TRBV19, the J gene TRBJ1-1; perhaps TRBD1 as D (5 bases). V lost 3 bases and J lost 0, with 14 bases in between. The CDR3 has 16 residues. Germline V gene lookup returns CDR1 LNHDA and CDR2 SQIVND (reference sequence).

This sequence joins TRBV6-2 or TRBV6-3 and TRBJ2-1; 10 bases match TRBD2. The germline V gene encodes CDR1 MNHEY and CDR2 SVGEGT. The CDR3 consists of 17 residues. The ends lost 5 bases at V and 0 bases at J; junction bases unmatched: 7. The CDR3 coding sequence is TGTGCCAGCAGTACTAGCGGGGAGCCGAGCTCCTACAATGAGCAGTTCTTC. This encodes CASSTSGEPSSYNEQFF.

This clone was observed once. CDR3 region: CASSPGSRSQETQYF. The CDR3 coding sequence is TGTGCCAGCAGCCCCGGATCCCGGAGCCAAGAGACCCAGTACTTC. V is TRBV7-2 and J is TRBJ2-5; unclear D gene. The CDR3 contains 15 residues. The V gene lost 5 bases and the J gene lost 1 base, with 14 bases spanning the gap. CDR1 and CDR2 from the germline V gene are SGHTA and FQGNSA.

V and J are TRBV3-1 (or the pseudogene TRBV3-2) and TRBJ2-7; 9 bases are shared with TRBD1. There are 14 residues in the CDR3. CDR1 and CDR2 (germline): LGHDT, YNNKEL (reference sequence). Trimming cost V 5 bases and J 3 bases; bases outside gene matches: 5. CDR3 region: CASSGTGGSYEQYF. The CDR3 DNA is TGTGCCAGCAGCGGAACAGGGGGCAGCTACGAGCAGTACTTC.

The V and J genes are TRBV5-1 and TRBJ2-5; 7 bases are a match to TRBD2. V dropped 3 bases and J dropped 5; count of bases not matched to a gene: 7. Germline-derived CDR1 and CDR2 are SGHRS and YFSETQ. The CDR3 covers 14 residues. DNA of the CDR3: TGCGCCAGCAGCTCGGAGAGGCGGGGGGAGACCCAGTACTTC. Translating it yields CASSSERRGETQYF.

The chain employs TRBV24-1 and TRBJ2-3; no clear D. Germline V gene sequence: CDR1 KGHDR, CDR2 SFDVKD. The V and J ends lost 1 base and 2 bases respectively, with 9 bases between them. The CDR3 extends over 15 amino acids. The CDR3 region is CATSDLTTYTDTQYF. The CDR3 nucleotides are TGTGCCACCAGTGATTTAACTACCTACACAGATACGCAGTATTTT.

This clone has just one count. J is TRBJ2-7 and V is TRBV4-1; the match to TRBD1 covers 8 bases. Germline CDR1 MGHRA, CDR2 YSYEKL. The CDR3 has 14 amino acids. J was trimmed by 3 bases and V by 1 base; bases with no gene match: 2. CDR3 nucleotides: TGCGCCAGCAGCCAAGCAGGGGGCTACTACGAGCAGTACTTC. Its protein is CASSQAGGYYEQYF.

This chain connects TRBV3-1 (or the pseudogene TRBV3-2) to TRBJ2-3, with 9 nucleotides matching TRBD2. The CDR3 runs to 16 residues. J gave up 6 bases and V 0 bases, and 7 bases lay outside the gene matches. CDR1 is LGHDT and CDR2 is YNNKEL in the germline V gene (reference sequence). The CDR3 loop is CASSQDRLAVLDTQYF. CDR3 nucleotides: TGTGCCAGCAGCCAAGATCGACTAGCGGTTTTGGATACGCAGTATTTT.

V is TRBV4-3 and J is TRBJ2-7, with 9 bases identical to TRBD1. CDR1 is LGHNA, CDR2 YSLEER, per germline. The CDR3 loop spans 16 amino acids. With 4 bases clipped from V and 4 bases from J, the junction kept 11 bases outside the gene matches. The CDR3 loop is CASSPGHGTGFYEQYF. The CDR3 DNA is TGCGCCAGCAGCCCTGGGCATGGGACAGGGTTTTACGAGCAGTACTTC.

The CDR3 region has the DNA TGCGCCAGCAGCTTGAATAGCGGGGGGGACGACAATGAGCAGTTCTTC. Translating it yields CASSLNSGGDDNEQFF. The V gene is TRBV5-1, the J gene TRBJ2-1; 11 nucleotides align to TRBD2. Per the germline V gene, CDR1 is SGHRS and CDR2 is YFSETQ. The CDR3 sequence is 16 residues long. The V segment lost 1 base and the J segment 5 bases; nucleotides outside the gene matches: 5.

V is TRBV5-1 and J is TRBJ2-3, with 12 bases lining up with TRBD1. CDR1 SGHRS and CDR2 YFSETQ come from the germline V gene. J lost 5 bases, V lost 0 bases, and 4 bases had no gene match. This CDR3 is 16 amino acids long. The CDR3 DNA reads as TGCGCCAGCAGCTTGGACGGGACAGGGGGCCGAGATACGCAGTATTTT. This sequence encodes CASSLDGTGGRDTQYF.

The rearrangement links TRBV5-4 to TRBJ2-2, with 10 bases matching TRBD1. The germline V gene has CDR1 SGHNT and CDR2 YYREEE (reference sequence). V gave up 6 bases and J gave up 7 bases; unmatched junction bases: 6. The CDR3 runs to 14 residues. CDR3 residues: CASKGQGSVGELFF. CDR3 DNA sequence: TGTGCCAGCAAGGGACAGGGGTCGGTCGGGGAGCTGTTTTTT.

The chain couples TRBV7-6 to TRBJ2-3; 9 nucleotides match TRBD2. Germline V gene sequence: CDR1 SGHVS, CDR2 FNYEAQ. This CDR3 has 18 amino acids. The ends lost 5 bases at V and 3 bases at J; junction bases unmatched: 15. Written as DNA, the CDR3 is TGTGCCAGCAGCCCAGCTTGGCGGGGGGGCGTTTCGACAGATACGCAGTATTTT. This translates into CASSPAWRGGVSTDTQYF.

V and J are TRBV30 and TRBJ1-4; 7 bases map to TRBD1. Germline lookup yields CDR1 GTSNPN and CDR2 SVGIG (reference sequence). The trim removed 6 bases at V and 7 bases at J, leaving 11 bases unmatched. The CDR3 is 14 residues long. The CDR3 DNA sequence: TGTGCCTGTAAGACCGACAGGGCGGCTGAAAAACTGTTTTTT. It codes for CACKTDRAAEKLFF.

This clone showed up just once. The chain recombines TRBV5-8 with TRBJ2-5; D unresolved. Germline CDR1 SGHTS, CDR2 YDEGEE. CDR3 length: 14 residues. Trimming left V 4 bases short and J 1 base short, with 11 bases between. The chain's CDR3 is CASSRVSVQETQYF. In DNA form, the CDR3 reads TGTGCCAGCAGCCGGGTCTCAGTCCAAGAGACCCAGTACTTC.

The rearrangement links TRBV29-1 to TRBJ1-2; D is perhaps TRBD1 (5 bases). This CDR3 contains 14 residues. Germline CDR1 is SQVTM and CDR2 is ANQGSEA. V gave up 2 bases and J gave up 4 bases, with 14 bases separating them. The DNA of the CDR3 is TGCAGCGTTGAAAGGACACCTGTAGGCTATGGCTACACCTTC. As protein: CSVERTPVGYGYTF.

The rearrangement uses TRBV4-1 and TRBJ2-4, with D unclear. The CDR3 extends over 13 amino acids. Germline CDR1 reads MGHRA; CDR2 reads YSYEKL. V was cut by 0 bases and J by 5 bases, with 5 bases left in between. The CDR3 bases are TGCGCCAGCAGCCAAGAGTTCGAAAACATTCAGTACTTC. As protein: CASSQEFENIQYF.

The CDR3 sequence is CASSRQPLETQYF. The CDR3 DNA sequence: TGTGCCAGCTCGAGACAGCCCTTGGAGACCCAGTACTTC. This chain joins TRBV9 and TRBJ2-5; perhaps TRBD1 as D (5 bases). Germline V gives CDR1 SGDLS, CDR2 YYNGEE. V was clipped by 7 bases and J by 5 bases, with 15 bases between them. The CDR3 has 13 residues.

The J gene is TRBJ1-6, the V gene TRBV5-8, with 12 bases fitting TRBD1. J gave up 7 bases and V 3 bases, and 5 bases lay outside the gene matches. The CDR3 has 16 residues. CDR1 and CDR2 (germline): SGHTS, YDEGEE. The CDR3 here is CASSSGQGARNSPLHF. CDR3 nucleotide sequence: TGTGCCAGCAGCTCGGGACAGGGGGCCCGGAATTCACCCCTCCACTTT.

The chain combines TRBV11-2 with TRBJ1-3; D remains ambiguous. V lost 4 bases and J 6 bases, leaving 16 bases between the germline ends. Per the germline V gene, CDR1 is SGHAT and CDR2 is FQNNGV. The CDR3 loop spans 15 amino acids. The CDR3 nucleotides read TGTGCCAGCAGCTCCCTTTCCGCTACAGCAAACACCATATATTTT. Translating gives CASSSLSATANTIYF.

The genes are TRBV6-1 and TRBJ1-3; 8 positions agree with TRBD1. V was clipped by 4 bases and J by 5 bases; unmatched bases: 10. The CDR3 covers 16 residues. The germline V gene encodes CDR1 MNHNS and CDR2 SASEGT. CDR3 residues: CASSARTGRTRNTIYF. The CDR3 DNA follows: TGTGCCAGCAGTGCACGGACAGGGAGAACGAGAAACACCATATATTTT.

The chain links TRBV19 to TRBJ1-2; TRBD1 might be the D (6 bases). The germline V gene has CDR1 LNHDA and CDR2 SQIVND (reference sequence). This CDR3 has 13 amino acids. The germline V and J ends were trimmed by 5 bases and 4 bases, with 11 bases remaining between them. The CDR3, as DNA: TGTGCCAGTAGTCTTGACAGGAGCTATGGCTACACCTTC. Encoded protein: CASSLDRSYGYTF.